The clone carrying this T cell receptor (beta chain) was counted a few times. Its antigen is currently unknown. The germline V gene has CDR1 SGHRS and CDR2 YFSETQ. This CDR3 has 14 residues. V was clipped by 2 bases and J by 6 bases, with 12 bases between them. Sample-barcoded 5' priming and a J-beta primer mix drove a second PCR of about 6 to 12 cycles. TCRdb analysed the 5' RACE reads with MiXCR anew, one entry per CDR3 protein. This table holds 750,000 to 950,000 distinct CDR3 sequences, roughly 29% found once. With each sample, at least 5 micrograms of total RNA were extracted. This sample stems from a study of blood T cells in healthy people across ages. Overall study findings and caveats: Bulk PBMC profiling left naive and antigen-experienced comparisons inconclusive. Both higher diversity and more naive CD4+ cells marked long-lived donors when set against aged donors.

These data were also filed under a second study, of T cells of mothers and their children.

This TCR was recovered from a woman in her thirties or forties in good health. This chain connects TRBV5-1 to TRBJ2-1; D not certain. What was sequenced was blood. CDR3 nucleotides: TGCGCCAGCAGCTTTATGTGGCCTGGCAATGAGCAGTTCTTC. This gives the protein CASSFMWPGNEQFF. Looking up the rest from reference TRBV5-1 and TRBJ2-1 gives the full variable domain: KAGVTQTPRYLIKTRGQQVTLSCSPISGHRSVSWYQQTPGQGLQFLFEYFSETQRNKGNFPGRFSGRQFSNSRSEMNVSTLELGDSALYLCASSFMWPGNEQFFGPGTRLTVL.